These 30 T cell receptor beta chains were sequenced from one sample in a study of spatial heterogeneity in lung cancer. Broader study findings: Counts of expanded alpha and beta TCRs within tumors tracked the tumor nonsynonymous mutation count.

Antigens for these TCRs are unknown. TCRdb re-derived calls from the 5' RACE reads in MiXCR, one entry per CDR3 protein. The table lists about 9,300 distinct CDR3 sequences, approximately 50% of them singletons. Sample time point: sample taken at primary tumor resection. Sequenced material: lung tumor tissue, taken at surgery. The receptor set was obtained from a female donor with early-stage non-small cell lung cancer.

Remarks on this clonotype: Because the library targeted alpha chains, this beta chain is an off-target read whose size means little. This chain joins TRBV11-2 and TRBJ2-6; possibly TRBD1 for D (6 bases). CDR3 length: 18 amino acids. Trimming pared 5 bases from V and 1 base from J, leaving 18 bases between. CDR1 and CDR2 from the germline V gene are SGHAT and FQNNGV. CDR3 amino acids: CASSPGPGHPSGANVLTF. CDR3 nucleotide sequence: TGTGCCAGCAGCCCGGGACCGGGACACCCTTCTGGGGCCAACGTCCTGACTTTC.

Comment on this clonotype: This beta chain represents an off-target read in a library built for alpha chains; its size is of limited meaning. The V and J genes are TRBV3-1 and TRBJ1-2; TRBD1 matches 9 bases. Germline CDR1 and CDR2: LGHDT and YNNKEL (reference sequence). V lost 2 bases, J lost 6 bases, and 7 bases stayed unmatched. The CDR3 runs to 15 residues. The CDR3 nucleotides are TGTGCCAGCAGCCAAACCCTAGGGACAGGGAATGGCTACACCTTC. Amino acids: CASSQTLGTGNGYTF.

Regarding this clonotype: With the library built for alpha chains, this beta chain is off target and its frequency is not meaningful. The rearrangement uses TRBV12-3 or TRBV12-4 and TRBJ2-7; D might be TRBD2 (6 bases). This CDR3 spans 14 amino acids. V gave up 6 bases and J gave up 0 bases, with 12 bases separating them. CDR3: CASRLALSSYEQYF. In DNA, the CDR3 is TGTGCCAGCAGACTAGCCCTTAGCTCCTACGAGCAGTACTTC.

The table lists this clonotype with a count of one. The library was prepared for alpha chains; this beta chain is a stray read, so its frequency means little. The rearrangement links TRBV2 to TRBJ2-3; either TRBD1 or TRBD2 may fit D (5 bases each). The CDR3 has 13 residues. V lost 7 bases, J lost 3 bases, and 11 bases lay in between. Germline V gene sequence: CDR1 SNHLY, CDR2 FYNNEI. The CDR3 here is CASTGRFTDTQYF. The CDR3 nucleotides are TGTGCCAGCACGGGACGTTTTACAGATACGCAGTATTTT.

Concerning this clonotype itself: Little can be read into the size of this beta chain, an off-target read in a library designed for alpha chains. This rearrangement joins TRBV12-3 or TRBV12-4 to TRBJ2-4; D is possibly TRBD1 (6 bases). Trimming pared 6 bases from V and 0 bases from J, leaving 15 bases between. The CDR3 covers 16 residues. CDR3 nucleotide sequence: TGTGCCAGCAGACGGACAGTCGAGGGAGCCAAAAACATTCAGTACTTC. The encoded protein is CASRRTVEGAKNIQYF.

Comment on this clonotype: Because the library targeted alpha chains, this beta chain is an off-target read whose size means little. This chain uses TRBV7-2 with TRBJ2-3; maybe TRBD2 (6 bases). CDR3 length equals 15 residues. Per the germline V gene, CDR1 is SGHTA and CDR2 is FQGNSA. The V end lost 0 bases, the J end lost 4 bases, and 11 bases lay between the germline ends. CDR3 sequence: CASSLARGWADTQYF. As DNA, the CDR3 is TGTGCCAGCAGCTTAGCGCGGGGTTGGGCAGATACGCAGTATTTT.

Regarding this clonotype: Little can be read into the size of this beta chain, an off-target read in a library designed for alpha chains. The chain has TRBV20-1 and TRBJ2-5; 12 bases map to TRBD2. CDR1 is DFQATT and CDR2 is SNEGSKA in the germline V gene (reference sequence). V shed 1 base and J 3 bases; nucleotides not matched to a gene: 6. The CDR3 is made up of 16 amino acids. CDR3 protein: CSARVRLAGDKETQYF. The CDR3 nucleotides are TGCAGTGCTAGAGTGCGACTAGCGGGGGATAAAGAGACCCAGTACTTC.

A note on this clonotype: As an off-target read in a library built for alpha chains, this beta chain has a frequency of little significance. The V call is TRBV20-1, the J call TRBJ1-5; TRBD1 matches at 7 bases. This CDR3 is built from 16 residues. Germline V gene sequence: CDR1 DFQATT, CDR2 SNEGSKA (reference sequence). J was trimmed by 0 bases and V by 6 bases; bases with no gene match: 11. The CDR3 DNA sequence: TGCAGTGCGAAAACGGGACAGACAAATAGCAATCAGCCCCAGCATTTT. Its translation: CSAKTGQTNSNQPQHF.

As for this clonotype: Since it is a stray read in a library aimed at alpha chains, this beta chain has a size that is not meaningful. The chain is built from TRBV12-3 or TRBV12-4 and TRBJ1-2, with TRBD1 matching 8 bases. Losses at the gene ends were 3 bases for V and 5 bases for J; bases not matched to a gene: 5. The CDR3 sequence is 14 residues long. The CDR3 loop is CASSFGQGGYGYTF. In DNA, the CDR3 is TGTGCCAGCAGTTTTGGACAGGGCGGGTATGGCTACACCTTC.

This clonotype has just a few counts. Since the library was made to target alpha chains, this beta chain is a stray read and its abundance is not meaningful. The chain combines TRBV20-1 with TRBJ2-5; 16 bases are a match to TRBD2. Germline V gene sequence: CDR1 DFQATT, CDR2 SNEGSKA (reference sequence). The CDR3 contains 16 residues. V lost 7 bases to trimming and J lost 9 bases; unmatched junction nucleotides: 14. In DNA form, the CDR3 reads TGCAGTGTTTTATCCGGGACTAGCGGGGGGGCGCGCTCCCAGTACTTC. This translates into CSVLSGTSGGARSQYF.

Turning to this clonotype: The library was designed around alpha chains, so this beta chain is a stray read whose abundance carries little weight. The rearrangement uses TRBV12-3 or TRBV12-4 and TRBJ2-3; D not resolved. The CDR3 totals 16 residues. With 1 base removed from V and 2 bases from J, the gap between germline ends came to 13 bases. The CDR3: CASSLGVAEVTDTQYF. The CDR3 region has the DNA TGTGCCAGCAGTTTAGGAGTAGCAGAAGTCACAGATACGCAGTATTTT.

As regards this clonotype: The library was built for alpha chains, so this beta chain is an off-target read and its size means little. The chain recombines TRBV10-3 with TRBJ2-7; D unresolved. V lost 4 bases, J lost 3 bases, and 7 bases lay in between. There are 12 residues in the CDR3. The germline CDR1 and CDR2 sequences are ENHRY and SYGVKD. CDR3: CAISGSLYEQYF. The CDR3 DNA reads as TGTGCCATCAGTGGGTCCCTCTACGAGCAGTACTTC.

Details on this clonotype: This beta chain is an off-target read within a library intended for alpha chains, so its frequency means little. The V and J genes are TRBV27 and TRBJ1-2; D unresolved. CDR3 size: 13 residues. Trimming removed 1 base from V and 3 bases from J, with 6 bases in between. CDR1 and CDR2 (germline): MNHEY, SMNVEV (reference sequence). The DNA of the CDR3 is TGTGCCAGCAGTTTATTTAGGGACTATGGCTACACCTTC. Translation: CASSLFRDYGYTF.

About this clonotype: This beta chain turned up in a library designed for alpha chains; as an off-target read, its abundance says little. This CDR3 is CASSLSSGTNYEQYF. In nucleotides, the CDR3 is TGTGCCAGCAGTTTATCCTCGGGGACCAACTACGAGCAGTACTTC. The V call is TRBV28, the J call TRBJ2-7; possibly TRBD1 or TRBD2 for D (5 bases each). The ends were cut back, 1 base at V and 3 bases at J, with 13 bases in the middle. Germline V gene lookup returns CDR1 MDHEN and CDR2 SYDVKM. The CDR3 loop spans 15 amino acids.

The sample holds a few counts of this clonotype. Being off target in a library aimed at alpha chains, this beta chain has a size of little meaning. The chain joins TRBV30 to TRBJ2-1; 14 bases agree with TRBD2. The ends lost 0 bases at V and 8 bases at J; junction bases unmatched: 6. The CDR3 has 16 amino acids. Germline V CDR1 and CDR2: GTSNPN, SVGIG (reference sequence). The DNA for the CDR3 is TGTGCCTGGAGTGTAGGGACTAGCGGGGGAGGAGATGAGCAGTTCTTC. Amino acid sequence: CAWSVGTSGGGDEQFF. The full variable domain, with the rest looked up from reference TRBV30 and TRBJ2-1, is SQTIHQWPATLVQPVGSPLSLECTVEGTSNPNLYWYRQAAGRGLQLLFYSVGIGQISSEVPQNLSASRPQDRQFILSSKKLLLSDSGFYLCAWSVGTSGGGDEQFFGPGTRLTVL.

This clonotype was observed a handful of times. This beta chain is an unintended read in a library built for alpha chains; its size means little. V is TRBV29-1 and J is TRBJ2-3; 8 bases map to TRBD2. After removal of 4 bases from V and 9 bases from J, the junction contained 18 bases not matched to a gene. Looked up from germline, CDR1 is SQVTM and CDR2 is ANQGSEA. The CDR3 extends over 16 amino acids. For the CDR3, the DNA is TGCAGCGTTGTCATCAGGTCGGGGGGGCCTTTGTTCACGCAGTATTTT. It yields the protein CSVVIRSGGPLFTQYF.

By its share, this clonotype is medium-sized. This beta chain is a stray read from a library made for alpha chains; its abundance is not meaningful. The chain combines TRBV28 with TRBJ2-5, with D perhaps matching TRBD2 (6 bases). The CDR3 consists of 14 residues. V shed 5 bases and J shed 2 bases, with 12 bases lying between them. CDR1 and CDR2 (germline): MDHEN, SYDVKM. CDR3 residues: CASSPLAAQETQYF. CDR3 sequence (DNA): TGTGCCAGCAGTCCCTTAGCGGCGCAAGAGACCCAGTACTTC.

On this clonotype: This beta chain is an off-target read within a library intended for alpha chains, so its frequency means little. The chain joins TRBV20-1 to TRBJ2-3; 9 nucleotides agree with TRBD1. Germline assignment: CDR1 DFQATT and CDR2 SNEGSKA (reference sequence). The CDR3 contains 14 residues. V lost 3 bases and J lost 2; bases outside the gene matches: 3. The CDR3 region is CSARTGGITDTQYF. CDR3 DNA: TGCAGTGCTAGGACAGGGGGTATCACAGATACGCAGTATTTT.

This clonotype was recorded only once. This beta chain turned up in a library designed for alpha chains; as an off-target read, its abundance says little. This chain connects TRBV2 to TRBJ2-1, with 9 bases fitting TRBD1. Germline V gene sequence: CDR1 SNHLY, CDR2 FYNNEI. The J segment lost 6 bases and the V segment lost 11 bases, leaving 8 bases of the junction unmatched. The CDR3 is 13 residues long. The CDR3 sequence: CASSGTGINEQFF. The CDR3 DNA follows: TGTGCCTCATCCGGGACAGGGATCAATGAGCAGTTCTTC.

As for this clonotype: The library was built for alpha chains, so this beta chain is an off-target read and its size means little. V and J are TRBV7-9 and TRBJ2-3; no reliable D call. The CDR3 sequence is 14 residues long. V was cut by 5 bases and J by 0 bases, with 9 bases left in between. Germline V gene lookup returns CDR1 SEHNR and CDR2 FQNEAQ (reference sequence). The CDR3 sequence is CASSRSSSTDTQYF. In nucleotides, the CDR3 is TGTGCCAGCAGCCGTAGCTCTAGCACAGATACGCAGTATTTT. The full variable domain, completed using reference TRBV7-9 and TRBJ2-3, is DTGVSQNPRHKITKRGQNVTFRCDPISEHNRLYWYRQTLGQGPEFLTYFQNEAQLEKSRLLSDRFSAERPKGSFSTLEIQRTEQGDSAMYLCASSRSSSTDTQYFGPGTRLTVL.

This clonotype was picked up a small number of times. The size of this beta chain means little, since it is a stray read in a library made for alpha chains. The chain couples TRBV7-9 to TRBJ1-2, with D hard to call. The V and J ends lost 5 bases and 2 bases respectively, with 15 bases between them. The length of the CDR3 is 15 residues. The germline gives CDR1 SEHNR, CDR2 FQNEAQ (reference sequence). This CDR3 is CASSPTSAGNYGYTF. In DNA, the CDR3 is TGTGCCAGCAGCCCAACCTCGGCAGGAAACTATGGCTACACCTTC.

As to this clonotype: For a library built for alpha chains, this beta chain is a stray read; little rests on its size. The chain has TRBV18 and TRBJ1-2; maybe TRBD1 (6 bases). This CDR3 contains 16 residues. CDR1 is KGHSH, CDR2 LQKENI, per germline. Trimming removed 0 bases at V and 0 bases at J, with 11 bases between. The CDR3 here is CASSPPGGSANYGYTF. CDR3 coding DNA: TGTGCCAGCTCACCACCAGGGGGGTCCGCTAACTATGGCTACACCTTC.

About this clonotype: This beta chain is a stray read from a library made for alpha chains; its abundance is not meaningful. This rearrangement joins TRBV20-1 to TRBJ1-1; perhaps TRBD1 as D (6 bases). V was trimmed by 7 bases and J by 4 bases, leaving 19 bases between them. CDR3 length: 14 residues. Germline V CDR1 and CDR2: DFQATT, SNEGSKA (reference sequence). The CDR3 DNA is TGCAGTGTCGGAATGACAGGTCGGGGCACTGAAGCTTTCTTT. This sequence encodes CSVGMTGRGTEAFF.

Of note for this clonotype: This beta chain represents an off-target read in a library built for alpha chains; its size is of limited meaning. V usage is TRBV3-1 and J usage is TRBJ1-6, with 9 bases fitting TRBD1. Germline V gene sequence: CDR1 LGHDT, CDR2 YNNKEL (reference sequence). The CDR3 is 14 residues long. V shed 1 base, J shed 16 bases, and the junction held 8 bases outside the gene matches. The CDR3 loop reads CASSQARGQGRLHF. The CDR3 region has the DNA TGTGCCAGCAGCCAAGCCCGAGGACAGGGGAGACTCCACTTT.

A remark on this clonotype: For a library built for alpha chains, this beta chain is a stray read; little rests on its size. The V call is TRBV18, the J call TRBJ1-5; D is unclear. The ends were cut back, 1 base at V and 0 bases at J, with 10 bases in the middle. Germline V CDR1 and CDR2: KGHSH, LQKENI. This CDR3 spans 16 amino acids. Here the CDR3 reads CASSPQGVGSNQPQHF. CDR3 in DNA: TGTGCCAGCTCACCACAGGGTGTGGGTAGCAATCAGCCCCAGCATTTT.

Turning to this clonotype: A library made for alpha chains picked up this beta chain off target, so its size means little. This chain uses TRBV4-2 with TRBJ2-3; D uncertain. The CDR3 covers 16 residues. V gave up 2 bases and J gave up 2 bases, with 14 bases separating them. CDR1 and CDR2 (germline): LGHNA, YNFKEQ. CDR3 amino acids: CASSQQPIPPTDTQYF. CDR3 DNA sequence: TGTGCCAGCAGCCAACAACCAATCCCCCCCACAGATACGCAGTATTTT.

As for this clonotype: This beta chain is a stray sequence in a library constructed for alpha chains; its clone size is not meaningful. The chain couples TRBV14 to TRBJ2-2, with TRBD2 matching over 11 bases. The CDR3 sequence is 18 residues long. The V and J ends lost 6 bases and 5 bases, in that order; junction bases with no gene match: 14. CDR1 SGHDN and CDR2 FVKESK come from the germline V gene. CDR3 bases: TGTGCCAGCAGTCCACTGAAGACTAGCGGGATATCAACCGGGGAGCTGTTTTTT. The encoded protein is CASSPLKTSGISTGELFF.

With regard to this clonotype: This beta chain is a stray sequence in a library constructed for alpha chains; its clone size is not meaningful. V gene TRBV7-2 combines with J gene TRBJ1-1; 7 nucleotides line up with TRBD1. CDR3 length: 13 residues. J was trimmed by 3 bases and V by 5 bases; bases with no gene match: 3. From germline, CDR1 is SGHTA and CDR2 FQGNSA. The CDR3 DNA reads as TGTGCCAGCAGCGTGGGACAGCACACTGAAGCTTTCTTT. Its protein product is CASSVGQHTEAFF.

This clonotype was seen a few times. Within a library made for alpha chains, this beta chain is off target, and its count is uninformative. The chain joins TRBV4-1 to TRBJ2-3; 9 nucleotides line up with TRBD2. The trim removed 4 bases at V and 1 base at J, leaving 6 bases unmatched. The CDR3 runs to 16 residues. Germline V gene lookup returns CDR1 MGHRA and CDR2 YSYEKL. The CDR3: CASSRRQRGGTDTQYF. The CDR3, as DNA: TGCGCCAGCAGCCGAAGGCAGCGGGGGGGCACAGATACGCAGTATTTT.

For this clonotype: The library was prepared for alpha chains; this beta chain is a stray read, so its frequency means little. This chain uses TRBV7-2 with TRBJ2-3, with 7 bases that match TRBD2. CDR1 and CDR2 (germline): SGHTA, FQGNSA. After removal of 2 bases from V and 3 bases from J, the junction contained 8 bases not matched to a gene. The length of the CDR3 is 16 residues. DNA of the CDR3: TGTGCCAGCAGCTTAAACGTGGGAGGGAGGACAGATACGCAGTATTTT. This gives the protein CASSLNVGGRTDTQYF.